This entry is about one T cell receptor (beta chain). A junction boundary mismatches the germline segment, possibly from a read error. Germline CDR1 reads SNHLY; CDR2 reads FYNNEI. This CDR3 region has 12 residues. The data stem from a study of blood T cell repertoires in COVID-19. The method was immunoSEQ multiplex PCR; TCRdb's version includes in-frame clones alone and lacks a portion of them. The sample includes a few hundred thousand clones, approximately 89% of them seen just once. Patients of the Seattle cohort, enrolled during active infection, were followed longitudinally. The sequence derives from a woman aged 30 to 39 with COVID-19, enrolled during active disease. Specimen: peripheral blood. The rearrangement uses TRBV2 and TRBJ1-1, with 7 bases lining up with TRBD1. CDR3 protein: CASRPDRARICF. The CDR3 coding sequence is TGTGCCAGCAGACCCGACAGGGCGCGGATTTGCTTT.